This TCR beta chain appears in the sequencing data of a study of CD8 T cells in ankylosing spondylitis (dated by TCRdb to about 2017). General notes on the study: T cell receptor beta repertoires were profiled in healthy donors and ankylosing spondylitis patients so that disease-linked TCR variants could be found. Peripheral blood was sampled, and synovial fluid was also collected from ankylosing spondylitis patients. In total, the full study cohort was made up of roughly 110 healthy donors and 20 to 25 ankylosing spondylitis patients. The study at large found these results: Some of the motif variants had been reported before in the synovial fluid and blood of reactive arthritis patients, a finding that suggests common disease-initiation mechanisms. The disease-linked clones were reported to be significantly enriched in matched synovial fluid samples from ankylosing spondylitis patients. In peripheral blood, the disease-linked clones were found at relatively low frequencies and had a CD8+ phenotype. Blood from ankylosing spondylitis patients appeared to be characterized by a TCR beta motif composed of under 10 highly homologous amino acid variants.

CDR1 and CDR2 are drawn from the germline V gene (reference sequence): DFQATT, SNEGSKA. Including the terminal cysteine and phenylalanine, the CDR3 comprises 14 residues. Just CDR3 DNA is preserved here, 42 bases in frame from base 1. Trimming removed 6 bases from V and 5 bases from J, leaving 16 bases between the germline ends. Instrument on record: Illumina HiSeq 2500. TCR beta libraries were prepared by quantitative 5'-RACE with molecular barcodes. In the original analysis: A new computational method based on a probabilistic model of VDJ rearrangement was used to identify disease-linked TCR variants. The public reads were reprocessed in TCRdb via fastp at Q25 and MiXCR, keeping in-frame beta chains. Entries are consolidated by CDR3 protein sequence, retaining the most common genes and DNA. These V and J calls derive from TCRdb rather than the authors' analysis. The sample table records hundreds of thousands of distinct CDR3 sequences; roughly 20% of these occur just once. The ten largest make up roughly 3.6% of the sample.

In this sample, this clonotype turned up many times. It has no known antigen specificity. Qualities for individual bases were not recorded, and no much larger clone is one base off. This sequence uses TRBV20-1 and TRBJ1-4; TRBD1 is a possible D gene, resting on 6 matching bases. This clonotype was sampled from a female donor with ankylosing spondylitis or in good health (not recorded which). Input material: blood, either unsorted or a sorted T cell fraction (not recorded which). The CDR3 region: CSAPGEGGNEKLFF. The DNA sequence reads TGCAGTGCACCCGGGGAAGGGGGGAATGAAAAACTGTTTTTT.